This TCR beta chain was observed in a study of shared clonotypes between healthy human individuals. Overall study context: Three plates were used per donor for CD4 naive, three for CD4 memory, two for CD8 naive and one for CD8 memory. The study, taken as a whole, reports: The study found lower generation probabilities in non-shared clonotypes than in those shared by all four donors. Although depth was large, rarefaction showed that sequencing of the sorted subsets was incomplete.

The germline CDR1 and CDR2 sequences are SQVTM and ANQGSEA. The CDR3 consists of 13 residues. V lost 5 bases and J lost 5; bases outside the gene matches: 5. To note about this clone: What it binds is not known.

Using immunoSEQ multiplex PCR, the repertoire was profiled, and TCRdb retains in-frame clones only, with some absent. This sample yields 2,500,000 or so clones, of which under 95% are seen a single time; approximately 0.36% belongs to the top ten. Each donor was a Caucasian adult residing in Nashville, Tennessee. The sequencing input was naive CD4+ T cells from PBMCs. Noted subset: CD45RA+ positively selected. This receptor was taken from a man between 18 and 35 years old in good health. Some clones in this sample may be carry-over from other donors' samples. The chain links TRBV29-1 to TRBJ1-4; 7 bases agree with TRBD1. In DNA form, the CDR3 reads TGCAGCGTTTGGGACAGACTGAATGAAAAACTGTTTTTT. Translated, it gives CSVWDRLNEKLFF.